The T cell receptor beta chain described here comes from a study of Ad26.COV2.S vaccination and SARS-CoV-2 variants. Study findings and constraints: People given the vaccine had a wider spike-specific TCR breadth than placebo recipients did. After vaccination, reports described spike-specific CD8+ and CD4+ T cell responses as showing substantial breadth.

The repertoire was sequenced with immunoSEQ multiplex PCR; TCRdb's copy has only in-frame clones and lacks some. The sample has about 350,000 clones; around 90% are singletons. Germline CDR1 reads MNHEY; CDR2 reads SVGEGT. There are 18 residues in the CDR3. J was trimmed by 5 bases and V by 0 bases; bases with no gene match: 12. A remark on this clone: As yet, its antigen is unknown.

The rearrangement links TRBV6-2 or TRBV6-3 to TRBJ2-4, with TRBD1 matching over 8 bases. This clonotype originated in a human donor who had recovered from COVID-19. Sequencing was performed on peripheral blood, taken after recovery from COVID-19. CDR3 DNA: TGTGCCAGCAGTTACTCGAGAATCCGCCCGGACAGGGAAAACATTCAGTACTTC. It codes for CASSYSRIRPDRENIQYF.